The T cell receptor (beta chain) described here comes from a study of blood T cell repertoires in COVID-19. Study overall: Sites across the United States, Italy and Spain contributed samples from acute and convalescent COVID-19.

Original processing methods: Amplification with reference gene primers provided the estimates of nucleated cell counts. Sequencing used immunoSEQ multiplex PCR; TCRdb keeps in-frame clones, though not all of them. That table furnishes V, J and clone size, whereas the DNA furnished D and trimming. The sample has 400,000 to 450,000 clones, 90% seen once. The V end was cut by 9 bases, the J end by 4 bases, with 12 bases between. This CDR3 region has 12 residues. From germline, CDR1 is LNHNV and CDR2 YYDKDF (reference sequence). Participant ages covered 18 to 89 years across 20 to 25 US areas. Donors of Cohort 3 who recovered were those that had two negative PCRs, clearance, or symptom resolution.

What was sequenced was PBMCs or T cells enriched from blood (not recorded which). The chain employs TRBV15 and TRBJ1-2; D call uncertain. This clonotype was sampled from a man younger than 35 who had recovered from COVID-19. Here the CDR3 reads CATSEVSYGYTF. The CDR3, as DNA: TGTGCCACAAGCGAGGTCTCCTATGGCTACACCTTC.